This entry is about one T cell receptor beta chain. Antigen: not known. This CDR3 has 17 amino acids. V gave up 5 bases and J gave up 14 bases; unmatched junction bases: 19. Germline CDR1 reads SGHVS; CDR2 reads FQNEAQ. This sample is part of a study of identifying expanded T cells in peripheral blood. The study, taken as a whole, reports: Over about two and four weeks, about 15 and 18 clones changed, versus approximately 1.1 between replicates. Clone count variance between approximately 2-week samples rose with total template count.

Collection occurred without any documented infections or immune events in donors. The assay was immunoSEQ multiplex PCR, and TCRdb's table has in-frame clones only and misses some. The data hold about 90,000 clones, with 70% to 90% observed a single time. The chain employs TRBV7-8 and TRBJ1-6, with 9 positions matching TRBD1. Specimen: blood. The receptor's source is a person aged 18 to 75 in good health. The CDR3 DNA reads TGTGCCAGCAGCCCCAGGCACCACGGACAGGGGAGTGGGGCCCTCCACTTT. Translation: CASSPRHHGQGSGALHF.